A single T cell receptor beta chain is shown here with its context. Its antigen is unidentified. Between the trimmed V and J ends, which lost 1 base and 8 bases, there was a span of 11 bases. The CDR3 has 13 amino acids. CDR1 SEHNR and CDR2 FQNEAQ come from the germline V gene (reference sequence). This entry belongs to a study of T cell responses to AZD1222 COVID-19 vaccine. Looking at the study overall: Second doses that came at about 4 or about 12 weeks were put together.

The table came from immunoSEQ multiplex PCR; TCRdb's copy has only in-frame clones and leaves some out. The data contain more than 150,000 clones, over 80% of them seen just once; the ten biggest clones take up about 6%. Study-wide results and caveats: At baseline, just a handful of AZD1222 recipients tested seropositive.

The source was peripheral blood, collected on day 0 of AZD1222 vaccination. The chain employs TRBV7-9 and TRBJ1-2; D is unclear. This receptor was identified in an adult in good health. The CDR3 DNA follows: TGTGCCAGCAGCTTAGTTCGAAATAACGGCTACACCTTC. It yields the protein CASSLVRNNGYTF.